A selection of T cell receptor beta chains follows, all from one sample in a study of cytomegalovirus exposure and HLA in healthy donors. Produced via immunoSEQ multiplex PCR; TCRdb's table is partial and in-frame only. The sample shows 150,000 to 160,000 clones, roughly 83% of them seen only once. The sequenced sample was PBMCs. The receptors shown here come from a man aged 25-45 years in good health and CMV-seropositive. The CDR3 runs from the conserved cysteine through the conserved F or W. The D gene is left open where the match is weak. The size of a clone is reported for some rows only, either as once, few or many, or as a class for expanded clones.

D,J,V,size,DNA,CDR3
NA,TRBJ2-3,TRBV6-5,few,TGTGCCAGCAGTGAGGCAGATACGCAGTATTTT,CASSEADTQYF
NA,TRBJ2-6,TRBV18,NA,TGTGCCAGCTCCATCCGCTCGTCACAGGGATCATCCGGGGCCAACGTCCTGACTTTC,CASSIRSSQGSSGANVLTF
TRBD1,TRBJ1-3,TRBV18,NA,TGTGCCAGCTCGGAAAGACAGGGGGCGGACGGAAACACCATATATTTT,CASSERQGADGNTIYF
TRBD1,TRBJ2-3,TRBV5-1,once,TGCGCCAGCAGCCTGCACCAAGGGACAGGCACAGATACGCAGTATTTT,CASSLHQGTGTDTQYF
NA,TRBJ2-3,TRBV6-1,NA,TGTGCCAGCAGTTCGGACAGAGACAGCACAGATACGCAGTATTTT,CASSSDRDSTDTQYF
TRBD2,TRBJ2-3,TRBV7-9,NA,TGTGCCAGCAGCTCCCAATCTAGCGGGGAAACAACGGATACGCAGTATTTT,CASSSQSSGETTDTQYF
NA,TRBJ2-7,TRBV5-1,once,TGCGCCAGCAGCGGGTCGGGGGAAGAGAAGTACTTC,CASSGSGEEKYF
NA,TRBJ1-5,TRBV19,NA,TGTGCCAGTAGTATCGGTTCGGCAGGCTATAGCAATCAGCCCCAGCATTTT,CASSIGSAGYSNQPQHF
TRBD1,TRBJ2-1,TRBV12-5,few,TGTGCTAGTGGTTGGACAGGGGGCAATGAGCAGTTCTTC,CASGWTGGNEQFF
TRBD1,TRBJ1-2,TRBV4-2,NA,TGTGCCAGCAGCCCCCCACAGGGGTCGGAGGGCTACACCTTC,CASSPPQGSEGYTF
NA,TRBJ2-3,TRBV7-3,NA,TGTGCCAGCAGCTTTTTGGGGGGATTCAATACGCAGTATTTT,CASSFLGGFNTQYF
NA,TRBJ2-3,TRBV6-1,few,TGTGCCAGCAGTGTAGGGACTCTTAGCACAGATACGCAGTATTTT,CASSVGTLSTDTQYF
NA,TRBJ1-1,TRBV25-1,NA,TGTGCCAGCAGTGAATATCTCCAGGCAGGCCGTCCAGAGCTCTTT,CASSEYLQAGRPELF
NA,TRBJ2-5,TRBV4-1,NA,TGCGCCAGCAGCCTTAGCGGACAAGAGACCCAGTACTTC,CASSLSGQETQYF
NA,TRBJ1-1,TRBV28,few,TGTGCCAGCAGTTTAAGTGGCAGGGGGAACACTGAAGCTTTCTTT,CASSLSGRGNTEAFF
NA,TRBJ1-6,TRBV7-9,once,TGTGCCAGCAACCAGGGGAATCTTGCCCCGCATTCACCCCTCCACTTT,CASNQGNLAPHSPLHF
TRBD2,TRBJ2-7,TRBV7-8,NA,TGTGCCAGCAGCTTAGGCGGGGGTTACGTTCGGTCCTACGAGCAGTACTTC,CASSLGGGYVRSYEQYF
TRBD1,TRBJ1-1,TRBV7-3,NA,TGTGCCAGCAGCTCCCAGGTTCTGGGGACAGGGGGCGAGACTGAAGCTTTCTTT,CASSSQVLGTGGETEAFF
TRBD1,TRBJ1-3,TRBV29-1,NA,TGCAGCGTTGTACAGGGGGGAAACACCATATATTTT,CSVVQGGNTIYF